Below are 26 T cell receptor beta chains sequenced from a single sample in a study of OX40 agonist ivuxolimab in advanced cancers. The protocol was immunoSEQ multiplex PCR, while the TCRdb copy is restricted to in-frame clones and leaves out a portion. The sample includes tens of thousands of clones, 75% to 90% of them seen just once. The specimen comprised CD4+ or CD8+ T cells sorted from blood, sampled in a trial of the OX40 agonist ivuxolimab. The receptors shown here come from an adult with an advanced solid tumor such as melanoma, head and neck, liver or kidney cancer.

The J gene is TRBJ1-1, the V gene TRBV19, with D maybe TRBD1 (6 bases). Germline V gives CDR1 LNHDA, CDR2 SQIVND (reference sequence). The CDR3 has 12 amino acids. The V and J ends lost 10 bases and 7 bases respectively, with 16 bases between them. The CDR3 is CATRRGASEAFF. Written as DNA, the CDR3 is TGTGCCACCCGAAGGGGGGCCAGTGAAGCTTTCTTT.

This rearrangement joins TRBV11-3 to TRBJ1-1, with D uncertain. The CDR3 consists of 13 residues. Germline V gene lookup returns CDR1 SGHNT and CDR2 YENEEA. The ends were cut back, 5 bases at V and 2 bases at J, with 9 bases in the middle. For the CDR3, the DNA is TGTGCCAGCAGCCCGGGGATCAACACTGAAGCTTTCTTT. Translating it yields CASSPGINTEAFF.

The genes are TRBV5-5 and TRBJ1-6; a possible D gene is TRBD1 (6 bases). V dropped 5 bases and J dropped 8 bases, with 20 bases sitting between them. The CDR3 loop spans 16 amino acids. The V gene's germline CDR1 is SGHKS and CDR2 YYEKEE (reference sequence). The CDR3 DNA sequence: TGTGCCAGCAGACAATCCACAGGGCAAGGACATTCACCCCTCCACTTT. Amino acids: CASRQSTGQGHSPLHF.

The V and J genes are TRBV6-1 and TRBJ1-1; no firm D call. Trimming stripped 2 bases from V and 1 base from J, with 5 bases between. The CDR3 covers 13 residues. CDR1 and CDR2 from the germline V gene are MNHNS and SASEGT. CDR3 in DNA: TGTGCCAGCAGTGAATTGTGGAACACTGAAGCTTTCTTT. Translation: CASSELWNTEAFF.

This rearrangement joins TRBV19 to TRBJ2-1, with TRBD2 matching over 11 bases. CDR1 LNHDA and CDR2 SQIVND come from the germline V gene (reference sequence). J lost 0 bases, V lost 1 base, and 8 bases had no gene match. There are 19 residues in the CDR3. CDR3: CASSIGASGRPSSYNEQFF. CDR3 nucleotides: TGTGCCAGTAGTATAGGGGCTAGCGGGAGGCCGAGCTCCTACAATGAGCAGTTCTTC.

J is TRBJ2-7 and V is TRBV6-6, with 8 bases fitting TRBD1. The CDR3 length is 14 residues. Germline lookup yields CDR1 MNHNY and CDR2 SVGAGI (reference sequence). With 5 bases clipped from V and 6 bases from J, the junction kept 9 bases outside the gene matches. The chain's CDR3 is CASSSRDRSREQYF. The DNA for the CDR3 is TGTGCCAGCAGTAGCCGGGACAGGTCCCGCGAGCAGTACTTC.

This chain's CDR3 is CSVEHSHTGELFF. CDR3 bases: TGCAGCGTTGAACACTCGCACACCGGGGAGCTGTTTTTT. The rearrangement uses TRBV29-1 and TRBJ2-2; no clear D gene. Germline CDR1 reads SQVTM; CDR2 reads ANQGSEA. With 2 bases removed from V and 3 bases from J, the gap between germline ends came to 7 bases. The CDR3 has 13 residues.

V gene TRBV4-3 combines with J gene TRBJ1-2; 9 positions match TRBD1. This CDR3 spans 15 amino acids. The germline V gene encodes CDR1 LGHNA and CDR2 YSLEER. V trimming: 0 bases; J trimming: 8 bases; junction bases outside the gene matches: 7. CDR3 DNA sequence: TGCGCCAGCAGCCAAGATCAGGGAACAGGGGGCGGCTACACCTTC. This sequence encodes CASSQDQGTGGGYTF.

The chain employs TRBV2 and TRBJ1-2, with TRBD1 matching over 7 bases. Germline V gives CDR1 SNHLY, CDR2 FYNNEI. The V and J ends lost 7 bases and 4 bases, in that order; junction bases with no gene match: 21. The CDR3 covers 18 residues. This CDR3 is CASTDKGASEWRGYGYTF. CDR3 in DNA: TGTGCCAGCACCGACAAGGGGGCGTCTGAATGGCGCGGCTATGGCTACACCTTC.

This clone has a single count. The V gene is TRBV7-2, the J gene TRBJ2-1; TRBD2 might be the D (6 bases). Germline V CDR1 and CDR2: SGHTA, FQGNSA. CDR3 length equals 13 residues. Trimming removed 5 bases at V and 5 bases at J, with 10 bases between. The CDR3 DNA is TGTGCCAGCAGCCTGGGACTCAACAATGAGCAGTTCTTC. Protein sequence: CASSLGLNNEQFF.

In regard to this clone: The germline gene is not matched at one end of the junction; a read error may be the cause. The CDR3 DNA sequence: TGTGCTAGCAGCCAATCCACGAGCTCCTACAATGAGCAGTTCTTC. Amino acid sequence: CASSQSTSSYNEQFF. The chain joins TRBV7-7 to TRBJ2-1; the D is unclear. CDR1 is SSHAT, CDR2 FNYEAQ, per germline (reference sequence). The CDR3 is made up of 15 amino acids.

This clone showed up just once. The DNA of the CDR3 is TGTGCCAGCAGTTCTTCAGACAGGGAATACGAGCAGTACTTC. Translated, it gives CASSSSDREYEQYF. The rearrangement links TRBV6-5 to TRBJ2-7, with TRBD1 matching over 7 bases. This CDR3 is built from 14 residues. V gave up 4 bases and J gave up 4 bases; unmatched junction bases: 7. From germline, CDR1 is MNHEY and CDR2 SVGAGI.

This clone was picked up a small number of times. The J gene is TRBJ1-5, the V gene TRBV10-3, with 9 bases aligning to TRBD1. CDR1 ENHRY and CDR2 SYGVKD come from the germline V gene. The CDR3 is 17 residues long. The trim removed 0 bases at V and 0 bases at J, leaving 3 bases unmatched. Written as DNA, the CDR3 is TGTGCCATCAGTGAGTCGGGGACAGGGAGTAGCAATCAGCCCCAGCATTTT. Translated, it gives CAISESGTGSSNQPQHF.

The CDR3 reads CASSLTSRTGGSPLHF. CDR3 in DNA: TGTGCCAGCAGCTTGACTTCCAGGACAGGGGGTTCACCCCTCCACTTT. This chain uses TRBV9 with TRBJ1-6; 10 nucleotides align to TRBD1. The CDR3 covers 16 residues. V lost 4 bases and J lost 9; bases outside the gene matches: 10. CDR1 is SGDLS and CDR2 is YYNGEE in the germline V gene.

The chain employs TRBV27 and TRBJ2-7; TRBD2 matches at 13 bases. CDR3 length: 16 residues. V shed 6 bases and J 4 bases; nucleotides not matched to a gene: 9. In germline, CDR1 is MNHEY, CDR2 SMNVEV (reference sequence). CDR3 bases: TGTGCCAGCAGAGGACTAGCGGGAGTGGGGCTTTACGAGCAGTACTTC. Translated, it gives CASRGLAGVGLYEQYF.

The genes are TRBV4-2 and TRBJ1-3; D is perhaps TRBD1 (5 bases). CDR1 and CDR2 (germline): LGHNA, YNFKEQ. This CDR3 contains 16 residues. The V gene lost 3 bases and the J gene lost 0 bases, with 12 bases spanning the gap. Here the CDR3 reads CASSQGERVSGNTIYF. The CDR3, as DNA: TGTGCCAGCAGCCAGGGGGAAAGGGTCTCTGGAAACACCATATATTTT.

This chain uses TRBV6-1 with TRBJ1-2; D is unclear. CDR3 length: 13 amino acids. CDR1 MNHNS and CDR2 SASEGT come from the germline V gene. V gave up 5 bases and J gave up 2 bases, with 9 bases separating them. Written as DNA, the CDR3 is TGTGCCAGCAGTATCCAGGAGAACTATGGCTACACCTTC. This encodes CASSIQENYGYTF.

V is TRBV4-1 and J is TRBJ1-1, with D uncertain. The CDR3 contains 14 residues. Trimming shortened V by 4 bases and J by 1 base, and 10 bases separated the two germline ends. CDR1 and CDR2 from the germline V gene are MGHRA and YSYEKL. CDR3 bases: TGCGCCAGCAGCCCACGGGCCACGAACACTGAAGCTTTCTTT. Translated: CASSPRATNTEAFF.

The rearrangement links TRBV20-1 to TRBJ2-7; no clear D. V lost 5 bases to trimming and J lost 3 bases, with 8 bases between them. The CDR3 loop spans 11 amino acids. Looked up from germline, CDR1 is DFQATT and CDR2 is SNEGSKA (reference sequence). The CDR3 reads CSAAEDYEQYF. The CDR3 nucleotides are TGCAGTGCTGCCGAGGACTACGAGCAGTACTTC.

CDR3 region: CASSRPNHGTNEKLFF. CDR3 nucleotides: TGTGCCAGCAGCCGCCCGAACCACGGAACTAATGAAAAACTGTTTTTT. The V and J genes are TRBV13 and TRBJ1-4; D gene uncertain. Looked up from germline, CDR1 is PRHDT and CDR2 is FYEKMQ (reference sequence). The CDR3 runs to 16 residues. The ends were cut back, 5 bases at V and 1 base at J, with 14 bases in the middle.

The chain is built from TRBV21-1 and TRBJ2-7; the tabulated D call, TRBD1, remains unverified against the DNA. TRBV21-1 is given as a pseudogene. The CDR3 is made up of 11 amino acids. This CDR3 is CASSFGTGQYF. CDR3 DNA: TGTGCCAGCAGTTTCGGGACAGGACAGTACTTC.

The CDR3 loop is CASSMSRGDTGELFF. The CDR3 coding sequence is TGTGCCAGTAGTATGTCCAGGGGAGACACCGGGGAGCTGTTTTTT. The rearrangement joins TRBV19 to TRBJ2-2, with a tentative D call TRBD1 (6 bases). Germline V gene lookup returns CDR1 LNHDA and CDR2 SQIVND (reference sequence). The V end lost 3 bases, the J end lost 3 bases, and 11 bases lay between the germline ends. The CDR3 spans 15 residues.

J is TRBJ2-3 and V is TRBV29-1; D is unclear. Germline V gene lookup returns CDR1 SQVTM and CDR2 ANQGSEA. Trimming shortened V by 0 bases and J by 5 bases, and 6 bases separated the two germline ends. The CDR3 is 12 amino acids. CDR3 protein: CSVEDQGDTQYF. CDR3 DNA sequence: TGCAGCGTTGAAGATCAAGGAGATACGCAGTATTTT.

This chain links TRBV4-1 with TRBJ1-2; TRBD1 agrees at 10 bases. The CDR3 is 16 residues long. Trimming removed 1 base from V and 3 bases from J; junction bases left unmatched: 5. Germline CDR1 reads MGHRA; CDR2 reads YSYEKL. The CDR3, as DNA: TGCGCCAGCAGCCAAGTAGGGACAGGGGATTACTATGGCTACACCTTC. Amino acid sequence: CASSQVGTGDYYGYTF.

The chain links TRBV19 to TRBJ2-7; no clear D. The CDR3 is made up of 13 amino acids. The germline V gene encodes CDR1 LNHDA and CDR2 SQIVND (reference sequence). V lost 5 bases to trimming and J lost 0 bases, with 8 bases between them. Here the CDR3 DNA reads TGTGCCAGTAGTGCTGTTAACTCCTACGAGCAGTACTTC. Translation gives CASSAVNSYEQYF.

The table lists this clone with a few counts. V gene TRBV4-3 combines with J gene TRBJ1-4; 7 positions match TRBD1. This CDR3 spans 15 amino acids. The germline V gene has CDR1 LGHNA and CDR2 YSLEER. V dropped 4 bases and J dropped 5; count of bases not matched to a gene: 7. CDR3 nucleotides: TGCGCCAGCAGCCGGCTGGGACAGCAGAATGAAAAACTGTTTTTT. It encodes CASSRLGQQNEKLFF.